These 25 T cell receptor beta chains were sequenced from one sample in a study of CD8 T cells in Susac syndrome. Random hexamers were used to reverse transcribe the RNA input (roughly 0.5 to 1 ug). TCRdb reprocessed the immunoSEQ multiplex PCR reads with MiXCR, giving one entry per CDR3 protein. The table records about 160,000 distinct CDR3 sequences, about 92% of them present only once. Sequencing used CD4+ T cells from PBMCs. The receptor source for this set is a human donor in good health.

The chain has TRBV5-1 and TRBJ2-5; 7 nucleotides agree with TRBD1. J lost 1 base, V lost 1 base, and 4 bases had no gene match. The CDR3 is made up of 15 amino acids. CDR1 SGHRS and CDR2 YFSETQ come from the germline V gene. CDR3 DNA sequence: TGCGCCAGCAGCTTGACAGGGGCCAGCCAAGAGACCCAGTACTTC. This encodes CASSLTGASQETQYF. Variable domain in full (rest from reference TRBV5-1 and TRBJ2-5): KAGVTQTPRYLIKTRGQQVTLSCSPISGHRSVSWYQQTPGQGLQFLFEYFSETQRNKGNFPGRFSGRQFSNSRSEMNVSTLELGDSALYLCASSLTGASQETQYFGPGTRLLVL.

This chain connects TRBV19 to TRBJ2-7; 10 bases line up with TRBD2. Trimming at V came to 1 base and at J to 1 base, leaving 7 bases not matched to a gene. Germline loops: CDR1 LNHDA, CDR2 SQIVND (reference sequence). This CDR3 is built from 17 residues. CDR3 coding DNA: TGTGCCAGTAGTATAGCCGCCGGGACTAGCGTTTCCTACGAGCAGTACTTC. The encoded protein is CASSIAAGTSVSYEQYF.

CDR3 sequence (DNA): TGCGCCAGCAGCGGAAACCGGGACGAACAGCCCCAGCATTTT. It specifies CASSGNRDEQPQHF. The J gene is TRBJ1-5, the V gene TRBV5-1; TRBD1 is a possible D gene (5 bases). Germline V lookup: CDR1 SGHRS, CDR2 YFSETQ. V dropped 4 bases and J dropped 7 bases, with 15 bases sitting between them. This CDR3 region has 14 residues.

J is TRBJ1-1 and V is TRBV7-2, with TRBD1 matching over 9 bases. After removal of 2 bases from V and 7 bases from J, the junction contained 8 bases not matched to a gene. Germline lookup yields CDR1 SGHTA and CDR2 FQGNSA. The CDR3 sequence is 15 residues long. CDR3 region: CASSLLTGQGLEAFF. The DNA for the CDR3 is TGTGCCAGCAGCTTATTAACGGGACAGGGACTTGAAGCTTTCTTT. Using reference TRBV7-2 and TRBJ1-1 for the parts outside the CDR3, the full variable domain is GAGVSQSPSNKVTEKGKDVELRCDPISGHTALYWYRQSLGQGLEFLIYFQGNSAPDKSGLPSDRFSAERTGGSVSTLTIQRTQQEDSAVYLCASSLLTGQGLEAFFGQGTRLTVV.

The CDR3 sequence: CASSEATLNTEAFF. CDR3 DNA sequence: TGTGCCAGCAGTGAAGCTACGCTGAACACTGAAGCTTTCTTT. The chain couples TRBV6-1 to TRBJ1-1, with D unclear. The CDR3 is made up of 14 amino acids. The V gene lost 0 bases and the J gene lost 0 bases, with 5 bases spanning the gap. Germline CDR1 reads MNHNS; CDR2 reads SASEGT.

This chain connects TRBV5-1 to TRBJ2-1; possible D gene TRBD2, 6 bases. Trimming took off 0 bases at V and 9 bases at J, with 16 bases between the two ends. The CDR3 has 15 amino acids. Germline-derived CDR1 and CDR2 are SGHRS and YFSETQ. The CDR3 bases are TGCGCCAGCAGCTTGGGATGGCGGGGAAGGAGTGAGCAGTTCTTC. Translated: CASSLGWRGRSEQFF. Together with reference TRBV5-1 and TRBJ2-1, the CDR3 gives the full variable domain: KAGVTQTPRYLIKTRGQQVTLSCSPISGHRSVSWYQQTPGQGLQFLFEYFSETQRNKGNFPGRFSGRQFSNSRSEMNVSTLELGDSALYLCASSLGWRGRSEQFFGPGTRLTVL.

J is TRBJ1-4 and V is TRBV21-1. TRBV21-1 is annotated as a pseudogene. The length of the CDR3 is 18 residues. The CDR3 DNA is TGTGCCAGCAGGATCTTAACAGCAGGGTGGAGGGCTAATGAAAAACTGTTTTTT. Its protein is CASRILTAGWRANEKLFF.

This chain joins TRBV12-5 and TRBJ2-2; 8 bases map to TRBD1. This CDR3 has 15 amino acids. Germline assignment: CDR1 LGHNT and CDR2 FRNRAP. V shed 5 bases and J 1 base; nucleotides not matched to a gene: 3. In DNA, the CDR3 is TGTGCTAGTGGTCCGGGGACAGGGAACACCGGGGAGCTGTTTTTT. This encodes CASGPGTGNTGELFF.

The V and J genes are TRBV7-9 and TRBJ1-3; D not resolved. The CDR3 totals 10 residues. Trimming cost V 5 bases and J 5 bases, with 1 base left between them. In germline, CDR1 is SEHNR, CDR2 FQNEAQ (reference sequence). Written as DNA, the CDR3 is TGTGCCAGCAGCCGAAACACCATATATTTT. It encodes CASSRNTIYF.

V gene TRBV20-1 combines with J gene TRBJ2-7, with TRBD1 matching over 9 bases. The CDR3 is 12 amino acids. With V trimmed by 6 bases and J by 5 bases, 5 bases remained unmatched. Germline-derived CDR1 and CDR2 are DFQATT and SNEGSKA (reference sequence). The CDR3 region is CSAKQGANEQYF. The DNA for the CDR3 is TGCAGTGCGAAACAGGGGGCCAACGAGCAGTACTTC.

The V call is TRBV6-5, the J call TRBJ1-3, with D possibly TRBD1 on 5 matching bases. V gave up 0 bases and J gave up 3 bases, with 6 bases separating them. This CDR3 is built from 14 residues. From germline, CDR1 is MNHEY and CDR2 SVGAGI. The CDR3 bases are TGTGCCAGCAGTTACTCGGGGGATGGAAACACCATATATTTT. This codes for CASSYSGDGNTIYF.

The V and J genes are TRBV3-1 and TRBJ1-5; 7 positions agree with TRBD1. Losses at the gene ends were 2 bases for V and 0 bases for J; bases not matched to a gene: 4. The CDR3 totals 16 residues. Germline V CDR1 and CDR2: LGHDT, YNNKEL (reference sequence). CDR3 amino acids: CASSQTGVHSNQPQHF. The CDR3 nucleotides read TGTGCCAGCAGCCAAACAGGGGTCCATAGCAATCAGCCCCAGCATTTT. The full variable domain, with the rest looked up from reference TRBV3-1 and TRBJ1-5, is DTAVSQTPKYLVTQMGNDKSIKCEQNLGHDTMYWYKQDSKKFLKIMFSYNNKELIINETVPNRFSPKSPDKAHLNLHINSLELGDSAVYFCASSQTGVHSNQPQHFGDGTRLSIL.

The chain uses TRBV5-1 and TRBJ2-7; D remains ambiguous. Germline-derived CDR1 and CDR2 are SGHRS and YFSETQ. The CDR3 runs 15 residues. Trimming removed 1 base from V and 0 bases from J, with 11 bases in between. The CDR3 sequence: CASSLWAMSSYEQYF. The CDR3 DNA reads as TGCGCCAGCAGCTTGTGGGCGATGAGCTCCTACGAGCAGTACTTC.

The rearrangement uses TRBV19 and TRBJ1-5; no reliable D call. CDR1 and CDR2 from the germline V gene are LNHDA and SQIVND (reference sequence). The CDR3 has 13 residues. V shed 9 bases and J shed 3 bases, with 12 bases lying between them. Here the CDR3 DNA reads TGTGCCAGCCATAGGGCCGACAATCAGCCCCAGCATTTT. Its translation: CASHRADNQPQHF.

This clonotype was recorded only once. This chain joins TRBV12-3 or TRBV12-4 and TRBJ2-3; 8 bases fit TRBD2. CDR3 size: 15 residues. Trimming cost V 6 bases and J 1 base; bases outside gene matches: 6. DNA of the CDR3: TGTGCCAGCAGCCCAGCGGGGGCCCGCACAGATACGCAGTATTTT. This gives the protein CASSPAGARTDTQYF.

The chain employs TRBV5-5 and TRBJ2-5; 12 bases are shared with TRBD1. Trimming cost V 4 bases and J 2 bases; bases outside gene matches: 9. The CDR3 is 17 amino acids. Germline V CDR1 and CDR2: SGHKS, YYEKEE (reference sequence). The CDR3 loop is CASSAGQGARRQETQYF. Written as DNA, the CDR3 is TGTGCCAGCAGCGCGGGACAGGGGGCGAGACGGCAAGAGACCCAGTACTTC.

This chain connects TRBV7-2 to TRBJ1-1, with D unresolved. The CDR3 totals 13 residues. V was pared by 2 bases and J by 4 bases, with 8 bases between. CDR1 SGHTA and CDR2 FQGNSA come from the germline V gene. This CDR3 is CASSLNTFTEAFF. The CDR3 DNA sequence: TGTGCCAGCAGCTTAAATACCTTCACTGAAGCTTTCTTT.

CDR3 protein: CASSLAGSTGSNQPQHF. The CDR3 DNA follows: TGTGCCAGCAGTTTAGCCGGCTCGACAGGGAGCAATCAGCCCCAGCATTTT. The V gene is TRBV28, the J gene TRBJ1-5, with 7 bases matching TRBD1. The CDR3 is 17 residues long. Trimming removed 2 bases from V and 1 base from J; junction bases left unmatched: 8. From germline, CDR1 is MDHEN and CDR2 SYDVKM.

V gene TRBV3-1 combines with J gene TRBJ2-4; unclear D gene. In germline, CDR1 is LGHDT, CDR2 YNNKEL (reference sequence). The CDR3 is 17 amino acids. V was clipped by 4 bases and J by 1 base, with 17 bases between them. CDR3 protein: CASSLDSCLIAKNIQYF. The CDR3 DNA reads as TGTGCCAGCAGCCTCGATAGCTGTCTGATCGCCAAAAACATTCAGTACTTC.

V is TRBV20-1 and J is TRBJ2-7, with 7 nucleotides matching TRBD2. V gave up 7 bases and J gave up 4 bases; unmatched junction bases: 10. This CDR3 comprises 13 residues. Germline V gives CDR1 DFQATT, CDR2 SNEGSKA (reference sequence). The CDR3 DNA reads as TGCAGTGGTCGCCCGCTAGCGGAATACGAGCAGTACTTC. Amino acid sequence: CSGRPLAEYEQYF.

The gene calls are TRBV7-2 and TRBJ1-1, with 9 bases matching TRBD1. Germline trimming cut 4 bases from V and 0 bases from J; bases unmatched to any gene: 9. Germline loops: CDR1 SGHTA, CDR2 FQGNSA. The CDR3 is made up of 17 amino acids. The CDR3: CASSYYRGRLVNTEAFF. The CDR3 DNA sequence: TGTGCCAGCAGCTACTACAGGGGGCGCCTGGTGAACACTGAAGCTTTCTTT. Drawing the rest from reference TRBV7-2 and TRBJ1-1, the complete variable domain is GAGVSQSPSNKVTEKGKDVELRCDPISGHTALYWYRQSLGQGLEFLIYFQGNSAPDKSGLPSDRFSAERTGGSVSTLTIQRTQQEDSAVYLCASSYYRGRLVNTEAFFGQGTRLTVV.

The chain is built from TRBV6-2 or TRBV6-3 and TRBJ1-6; no definite D call. This CDR3 comprises 15 residues. Trimming left V 2 bases short and J 8 bases short, with 13 bases between. Germline V gene lookup returns CDR1 MNHEY and CDR2 SVGEGT. CDR3 nucleotides: TGTGCCAGCAGTTACGGGAAAGCGCGGGATTCACCCCTCCACTTT. Translation gives CASSYGKARDSPLHF.

The chain carries TRBV23-1 and TRBJ1-4, with D unclear. Being an ORF, TRBV23-1 has a function that is uncertain. V was shortened by 3 bases and J by 5 bases, with 13 bases between the two germline ends. The CDR3 is made up of 15 amino acids. CDR3 in amino acids: CASSHGLGNNEKLFF. The CDR3 DNA reads TGCGCCAGCAGTCATGGGCTAGGGAACAATGAAAAACTGTTTTTT.

The chain uses TRBV7-2 and TRBJ2-3; the D is unclear. The V end lost 7 bases, the J end lost 4 bases, and 0 bases lay between the germline ends. CDR1 and CDR2 from the germline V gene are SGHTA and FQGNSA. This CDR3 has 9 amino acids. The CDR3 nucleotides are TGTGCCAGCACAGATACGCAGTATTTT. It encodes CASTDTQYF. The variable domain in full, completed from reference TRBV7-2 and TRBJ2-3, reads GAGVSQSPSNKVTEKGKDVELRCDPISGHTALYWYRQSLGQGLEFLIYFQGNSAPDKSGLPSDRFSAERTGGSVSTLTIQRTQQEDSAVYLCASTDTQYFGPGTRLTVL.

This chain connects TRBV5-5 to TRBJ2-2, with D unclear. V was cut by 3 bases and J by 6 bases, with 15 bases left in between. CDR3 length equals 15 residues. Germline V gives CDR1 SGHKS, CDR2 YYEKEE (reference sequence). The CDR3 DNA reads TGTGCCAGCAGCTCCGGAAGCCGCCATCCCGGGGAGCTGTTTTTT. Its protein product is CASSSGSRHPGELFF. Supplemented by reference TRBV5-5 and TRBJ2-2, the full variable domain reads DAGVTQSPTHLIKTRGQQVTLRCSPISGHKSVSWYQQVLGQGPQFIFQYYEKEERGRGNFPDRFSARQFPNYSSELNVNALLLGDSALYLCASSSGSRHPGELFFGEGSRLTVL.